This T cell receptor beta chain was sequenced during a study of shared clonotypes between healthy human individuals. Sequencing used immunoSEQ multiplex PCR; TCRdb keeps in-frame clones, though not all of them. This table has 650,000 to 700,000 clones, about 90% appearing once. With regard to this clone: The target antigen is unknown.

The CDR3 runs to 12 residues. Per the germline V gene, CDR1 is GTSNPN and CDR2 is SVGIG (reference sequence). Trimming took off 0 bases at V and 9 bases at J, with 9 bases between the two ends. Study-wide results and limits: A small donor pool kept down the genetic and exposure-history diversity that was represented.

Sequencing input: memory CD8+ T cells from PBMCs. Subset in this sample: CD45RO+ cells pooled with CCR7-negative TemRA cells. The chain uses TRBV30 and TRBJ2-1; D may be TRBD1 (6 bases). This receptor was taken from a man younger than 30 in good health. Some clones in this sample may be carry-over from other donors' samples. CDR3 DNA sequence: TGTGCCTGGAGTGTCGGACAGAGTGAGCAGTTCTTC. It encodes CAWSVGQSEQFF.